The rows below give T cell receptor beta chains drawn from one sample of a study of blood T cell repertoires in COVID-19. Measured with immunoSEQ multiplex PCR; TCRdb has only the in-frame clones, and not every one. Of about 360,000 clones listed, approximately 82% are singletons. The sequencing sample was made of peripheral blood. These receptors were collected from a man between 25 and 39 years old with active or convalescent COVID-19. The CDR3 runs from the conserved cysteine through the conserved F or W. A D gene is named only where the DNA matches it firmly. Expanded clones get a size class; other rows say once, few or many, or leave the size out.

v_gene,d_gene,j_gene,abundance,CDR3nt,CDR3aa
TRBV7-9,-,TRBJ1-1,-,TGTGCCAGCAGCTTACCACAGGGTACTGAAGCTTTCTTT,CASSLPQGTEAFF
TRBV7-2,TRBD1,TRBJ1-4,once,TGTGCCAGTCGGACAGGTAGTGAAAAACTGTTTTTT,CASRTGSEKLFF
TRBV15,TRBD2,TRBJ2-2,once,TGTGCCACCAGCGTAGCGGGGTACACCGGGGAGCTGTTTTTT,CATSVAGYTGELFF
TRBV27,TRBD2,TRBJ2-1,once,TGTGCCAGCAGTTTTCTAGCGGGCGCAACCTACAATGAGCAGTTCTTC,CASSFLAGATYNEQFF
TRBV7-2,TRBD2,TRBJ2-1,-,TGTGCCAGCAGCTGGGGACTAGCGGGGTTAGGCAATGAGCAGTTCTTC,CASSWGLAGLGNEQFF
TRBV4-1,TRBD1,TRBJ1-5,-,TGCGCCAGCAGCCAGAGGACAGGGAATCAGCCCCAGCATTTT,CASSQRTGNQPQHF
TRBV2,-,TRBJ1-4,-,TGTGCCAGCAGAATTGGACAGACCCCAACTAATGAAAAACTGTTTTTT,CASRIGQTPTNEKLFF
TRBV4-1,TRBD2,TRBJ2-1,-,TGCGCCAGCAGCCTTGCGGGAGTGGGTGAGCAGTTCTTC,CASSLAGVGEQFF
TRBV24-1,-,TRBJ1-2,-,TGTGCCACCAGTGATGGCGGAGCTAACTATGGCTACACCTTC,CATSDGGANYGYTF
TRBV19,TRBD2,TRBJ2-2,-,TGTGCCAGTAAGAGGGGCTTAGCGGGAGTGAACACCGGGGAGCTGTTTTTT,CASKRGLAGVNTGELFF
TRBV6-5,TRBD2,TRBJ2-1,-,TGTGCCAGCAGTTACATTAGCGGGGCTCGGGGCAATGAGCAGTTCTTC,CASSYISGARGNEQFF
TRBV19,-,TRBJ1-4,-,TGTGCCAGTGGAAACAGTGCAACTAATGAAAAACTGTTTTTT,CASGNSATNEKLFF
TRBV6-6,TRBD1,TRBJ1-3,-,TGTGCCAGCCGGGACAGGGCCGTGAGGGTCGGAAACACCATATATTTT,CASRDRAVRVGNTIYF
TRBV24-1,-,TRBJ2-6,-,TGTGCCACCAGTGACCACCCAGGGTCCGGGGCCAACGTCCTGACTTTC,CATSDHPGSGANVLTF
TRBV9,-,TRBJ1-3,-,TGTGCCAGCAGCGTAGCAGGTGCTGGAGGCACCATATATTTT,CASSVAGAGGTIYF
TRBV9,-,TRBJ2-7,-,TGTGCCAGCAGCGCAGGCGACCCGGCCTACGAGCAGTACTTC,CASSAGDPAYEQYF
TRBV6-5,-,TRBJ1-5,once,TGTGCCAGCAGATCAGGCAATCAGCCCCAGCATTTT,CASRSGNQPQHF
TRBV11-2,-,TRBJ2-1,-,TGTGCCAGCAGCTTGGGCCGGATCAATGAGCAGTTCTTC,CASSLGRINEQFF
TRBV4-2,TRBD1,TRBJ1-6,-,TGTGCCAGCAGCCAAGAAGAGGGGACAGGGTGGGGTTCACCCCTCCACTTT,CASSQEEGTGWGSPLHF
TRBV14,TRBD1,TRBJ2-6,once,TGTGCCAGCAGCCCGCAATTCAGGGGGCTCTCTGGGGCCAACGTCCTGACTTTC,CASSPQFRGLSGANVLTF
TRBV5-4,TRBD1,TRBJ2-2,-,TGTGCCAGCAGCTGGGGACGGACAGGGAACACCGGGGAGCTGTTTTTT,CASSWGRTGNTGELFF
TRBV7-2,-,TRBJ2-7,few,TGTGCCAGCAGCTTAGCGGGGGGTTACGAGCAGTACTTC,CASSLAGGYEQYF
TRBV6-2/TRBV6-3,-,TRBJ2-3,-,TGTGCCAGCAGTTACTCGCCCCCGACCCCAGGGATCGATACGCAGTATTTT,CASSYSPPTPGIDTQYF
TRBV2,-,TRBJ2-2,-,TGTGCCAGCAGGGATGGATCAGCGCCCGGGGAGCTGTTTTTT,CASRDGSAPGELFF
TRBV12-3/TRBV12-4,TRBD2,TRBJ2-7,-,TGTGCCAGCAGTCTCGGGAGGGACGAGCAGTACTTC,CASSLGRDEQYF
TRBV29-1,-,TRBJ2-5,-,TGCAGCGTTGCCCCCGGGGAAGAGACCCAGTACTTC,CSVAPGEETQYF
TRBV6-2/TRBV6-3,-,TRBJ1-2,once,TGTGCCAGCAGTTACGTCGGGAATGGCTACACCTTC,CASSYVGNGYTF
TRBV6-5,-,TRBJ2-7,-,TGTGCCAGCAGTTACTTGTCTCGGGGAAACTACGAGCAGTACTTC,CASSYLSRGNYEQYF
TRBV15,-,TRBJ1-4,-,TGTGCCACCAGCAGAGGGTCGGACTACAATGAAAAACTGTTTTTT,CATSRGSDYNEKLFF
TRBV7-2,TRBD1,TRBJ2-1,-,TGTGCCAGCAGCTTAGACAGGGGCTCTTACAATGAGCAGTTCTTC,CASSLDRGSYNEQFF
TRBV10-3,-,TRBJ2-3,-,TGTGCCATCAGTGGAACCGGAGATACGCAGTATTTT,CAISGTGDTQYF
TRBV19,-,TRBJ2-3,-,TGTGCCAGTAGTATATTAGCGGTTAACCCAGATACGCAGTATTTT,CASSILAVNPDTQYF
TRBV7-2,-,TRBJ1-1,-,TGTGCCAGCAGCTTAGGCCCCCGGGTATCCCGACAGCCGAACACTGAAGCTTTCTTT,CASSLGPRVSRQPNTEAFF
TRBV5-1,-,TRBJ1-3,-,TGCGCCAGCAGCTTCACAGGGTCCTCTGGAAACACCATATATTTT,CASSFTGSSGNTIYF
TRBV6-6,-,TRBJ1-6,few,TGTGCCAGCACTCGGACAATTAGTAATTCACCCCTCCACTTT,CASTRTISNSPLHF
TRBV5-1,TRBD1,TRBJ2-3,-,TGCGCCAGCAGCTTGGAGGACAGGGTTACAGATACGCAGTATTTT,CASSLEDRVTDTQYF
TRBV29-1,-,TRBJ2-1,-,TGCAGCGTTGAAGTATACGGGAGCTCCTACAATGAGCAGTTCTTC,CSVEVYGSSYNEQFF